This entry is about one TCR beta chain. Its antigen is as yet unknown. Enrollment shut out patients with autoimmune disease history or systemic immunosuppression. Cycle 7 day 1, cycle 4 day 1, and baseline were the timepoints at which blood was sampled. Sequencing used immunoSEQ multiplex PCR; TCRdb keeps in-frame clones, though not all of them. This sample has 90,000 or so clones, with more than 70% found just once. These data come from a study of OX40 agonist ivuxolimab in advanced cancers. About the study: Partial responses were achieved by three patients, one with hepatocellular carcinoma and two with cutaneous melanoma.

Study outcomes and limitations: Mean expanded clone counts were higher in CD8+ than CD4+ T cells.

Trimming removed 3 bases from V and 7 bases from J; junction bases left unmatched: 5. The germline CDR1 and CDR2 sequences are LNHDA and SQIVND (reference sequence). This CDR3 is 15 amino acids long. The chain joins TRBV19 to TRBJ2-2, with TRBD2 matching 10 bases. The material was CD4+ or CD8+ T cells sorted from blood, obtained in a trial of the OX40 agonist ivuxolimab. The sequence was collected from an adult with an advanced solid tumor such as melanoma, head and neck, liver or kidney cancer. This CDR3 reads CASSISSGRIGELFF. CDR3 in DNA: TGTGCCAGTAGTATTAGTAGCGGGAGGATCGGGGAGCTGTTTTTT.